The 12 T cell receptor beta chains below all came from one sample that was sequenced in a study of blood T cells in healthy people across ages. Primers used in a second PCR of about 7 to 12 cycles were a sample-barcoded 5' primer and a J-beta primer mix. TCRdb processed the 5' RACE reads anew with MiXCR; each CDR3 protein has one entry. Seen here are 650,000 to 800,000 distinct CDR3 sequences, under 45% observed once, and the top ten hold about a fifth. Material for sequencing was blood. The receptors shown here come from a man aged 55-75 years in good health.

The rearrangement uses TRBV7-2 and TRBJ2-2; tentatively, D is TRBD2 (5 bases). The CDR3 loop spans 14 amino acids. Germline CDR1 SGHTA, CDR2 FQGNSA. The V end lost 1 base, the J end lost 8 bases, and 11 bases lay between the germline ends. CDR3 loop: CASSLDLRGGELFF. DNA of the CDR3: TGTGCCAGCAGCTTAGATCTCCGGGGAGGGGAGCTGTTTTTT.

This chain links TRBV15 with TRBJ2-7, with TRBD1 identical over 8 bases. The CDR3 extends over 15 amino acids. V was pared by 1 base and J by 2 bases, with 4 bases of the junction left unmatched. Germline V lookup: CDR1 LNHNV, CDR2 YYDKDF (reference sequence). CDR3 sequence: CATSRADRATYEQYF. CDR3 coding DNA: TGTGCCACCAGCAGAGCGGACAGGGCTACCTACGAGCAGTACTTC.

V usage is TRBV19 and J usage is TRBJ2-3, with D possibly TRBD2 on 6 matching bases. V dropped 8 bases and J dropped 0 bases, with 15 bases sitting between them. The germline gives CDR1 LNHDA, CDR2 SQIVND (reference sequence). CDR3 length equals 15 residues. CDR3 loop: CASRGVDASTDTQYF. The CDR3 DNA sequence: TGTGCCAGTCGCGGGGTCGACGCTAGCACAGATACGCAGTATTTT.

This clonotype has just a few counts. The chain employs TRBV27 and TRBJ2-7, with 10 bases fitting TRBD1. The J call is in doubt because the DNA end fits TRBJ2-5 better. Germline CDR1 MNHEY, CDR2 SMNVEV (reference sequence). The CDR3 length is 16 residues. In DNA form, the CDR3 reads TGTGCCAGCAGTCCCGGGACAGGGGCTGGGCTCAAGACCCAGTACTTC. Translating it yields CASSPGTGAGLKTQYF.

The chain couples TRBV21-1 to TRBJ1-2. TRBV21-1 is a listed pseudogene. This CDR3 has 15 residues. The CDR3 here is CASTRSLAANYGYTF. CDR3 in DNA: TGTGCCAGCACACGTAGTCTGGCAGCTAACTATGGCTACACCTTC.

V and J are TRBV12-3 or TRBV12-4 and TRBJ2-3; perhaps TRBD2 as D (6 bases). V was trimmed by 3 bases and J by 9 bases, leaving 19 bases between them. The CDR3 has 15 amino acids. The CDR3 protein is CASSFRDLGRVTQYF. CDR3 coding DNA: TGTGCCAGCAGTTTCCGGGACTTGGGCCGGGTGACGCAGTATTTT.

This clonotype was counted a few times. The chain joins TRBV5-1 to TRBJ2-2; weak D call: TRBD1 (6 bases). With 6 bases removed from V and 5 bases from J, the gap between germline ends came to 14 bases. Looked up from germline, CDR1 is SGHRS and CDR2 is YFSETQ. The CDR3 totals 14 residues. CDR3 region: CASTRDTGTGELFF. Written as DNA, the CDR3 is TGCGCCAGCACCCGGGACACCGGAACCGGGGAGCTGTTTTTT.

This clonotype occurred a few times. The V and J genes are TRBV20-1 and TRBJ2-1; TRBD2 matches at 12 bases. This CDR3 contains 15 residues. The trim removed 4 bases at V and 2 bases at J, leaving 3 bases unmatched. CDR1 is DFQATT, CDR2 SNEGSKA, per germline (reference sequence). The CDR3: CSATTSGGTYNEQFF. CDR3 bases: TGCAGTGCTACAACTAGCGGGGGGACCTACAATGAGCAGTTCTTC.

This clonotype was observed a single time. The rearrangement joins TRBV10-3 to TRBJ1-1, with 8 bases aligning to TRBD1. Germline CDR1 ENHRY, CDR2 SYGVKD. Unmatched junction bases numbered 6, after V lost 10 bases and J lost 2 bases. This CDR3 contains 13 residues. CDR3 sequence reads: CATEAGGNTEAFF. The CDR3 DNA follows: TGTGCCACCGAGGCAGGGGGCAACACTGAAGCTTTCTTT.

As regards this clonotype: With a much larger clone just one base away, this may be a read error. The CDR3 sequence is CSARDRTGKGEQYF. The CDR3 nucleotides read TGCAGTGCTAGAGACCGGACAGGGAAGGGGGAGCAGTACTTC. J is TRBJ2-5 and V is TRBV20-1; 8 bases align to TRBD1. Germline trimming cut 0 bases from V and 11 bases from J; bases unmatched to any gene: 11. The CDR3 covers 14 residues. Germline CDR1 reads DFQATT; CDR2 reads SNEGSKA (reference sequence).

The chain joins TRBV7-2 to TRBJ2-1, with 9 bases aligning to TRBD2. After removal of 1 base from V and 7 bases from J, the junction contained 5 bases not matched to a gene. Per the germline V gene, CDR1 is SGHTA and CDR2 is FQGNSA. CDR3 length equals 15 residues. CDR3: CASSLGAGGRNEQFF. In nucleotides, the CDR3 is TGTGCCAGCAGCTTAGGAGCGGGAGGTAGGAATGAGCAGTTCTTC.

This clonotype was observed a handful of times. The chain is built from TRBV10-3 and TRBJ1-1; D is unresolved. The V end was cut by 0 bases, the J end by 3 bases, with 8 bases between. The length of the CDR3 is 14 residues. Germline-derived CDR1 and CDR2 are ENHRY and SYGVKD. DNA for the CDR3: TGTGCCATCAGTGAGTCGAGTGGGGACACTGAAGCTTTCTTT. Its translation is CAISESSGDTEAFF.